These 29 T cell receptor beta chains originate from one sample sequenced in a study of shared clonotypes between healthy human individuals. This table comes from immunoSEQ multiplex PCR, and its TCRdb copy is limited to in-frame clones, with some not included. The table has 2 million to 2.5 million clones, 85% to 95% seen once. Sequencing was carried out using naive CD4+ T cells from PBMCs. Documented subset: CD45RA+ positively selected. These receptors were collected from a man younger than 30 in good health. Some clones in this sample may be carry-over from other donors' samples.

This clone showed up just once. The J gene is TRBJ1-1, the V gene TRBV7-2; D may be TRBD1 (5 bases). CDR1 and CDR2 from the germline V gene are SGHTA and FQGNSA. Between the trimmed V and J ends, which lost 5 bases and 6 bases, there was a span of 16 bases. The CDR3 loop spans 14 amino acids. The CDR3 region is CASSPRPGGSEAFF. The CDR3 coding sequence is TGTGCCAGCAGCCCACGGCCCGGGGGGTCTGAAGCTTTCTTT.

As for this clone: Other nucleotide sequences from this sample produce the same CDR3. This chain uses TRBV9 with TRBJ2-1; 7 bases agree with TRBD2. The CDR3 sequence is 16 residues long. CDR1 and CDR2 (germline): SGDLS, YYNGEE. V shed 0 bases, J shed 0 bases, and the junction held 3 bases outside the gene matches. As DNA, the CDR3 is TGTGCCAGCAGCGTAGGCGGGGGAAGCTCCTACAATGAGCAGTTCTTC. Translating gives CASSVGGGSSYNEQFF.

The genes are TRBV27 and TRBJ2-5; a weak D match, TRBD2 (6 bases). The J call is in doubt because the DNA end fits TRBJ2-7 better. The CDR3 is made up of 13 amino acids. The germline gives CDR1 MNHEY, CDR2 SMNVEV (reference sequence). The CDR3 region has the DNA TGTGCCAGCAGAATGGGGGGTTCCTACGAGCAGTACTTC. It specifies CASRMGGSYEQYF.

In regard to this clone: The same CDR3 also results from other DNA sequences found in this sample. The V call is TRBV7-9, the J call TRBJ2-3; the D gene is possibly TRBD2 (5 bases). Looked up from germline, CDR1 is SEHNR and CDR2 is FQNEAQ (reference sequence). Trimming pared 0 bases from V and 6 bases from J, leaving 7 bases between. This CDR3 contains 13 residues. The CDR3, as DNA: TGTGCCAGCAGCTTAGCGGGAGCGGATACGCAGTATTTT. Encoded protein: CASSLAGADTQYF.

The J gene is TRBJ2-3, the V gene TRBV5-1; D gene unclear. Germline V gene data show CDR1 as SGHRS and CDR2 as YFSETQ. V was pared by 3 bases and J by 0 bases, with 14 bases between. CDR3 length: 16 amino acids. CDR3 sequence reads: CASSSQIAGSTDTQYF. Here the CDR3 DNA reads TGCGCCAGCAGCTCCCAAATAGCTGGTAGCACAGATACGCAGTATTTT.

Concerning this clone itself: Other DNA sequences of this sample code for an identical CDR3. This chain links TRBV14 with TRBJ2-3; D unclear. V lost 0 bases to trimming and J lost 6 bases, with 1 base between them. Germline V gives CDR1 SGHDN, CDR2 FVKESK. The CDR3 has 11 amino acids. The CDR3: CASSQEDTQYF. In DNA, the CDR3 is TGTGCCAGCAGCCAAGAGGATACGCAGTATTTT.

This chain uses TRBV7-9 with TRBJ2-3, with D possibly TRBD2 on 6 matching bases. CDR3 length equals 16 residues. CDR1 is SEHNR, CDR2 FQNEAQ, per germline (reference sequence). The ends were cut back, 2 bases at V and 2 bases at J, with 14 bases in the middle. CDR3 sequence (DNA): TGTGCCAGCAGCTTAATCGGGGAGGTAATCACAGATACGCAGTATTTT. This translates into CASSLIGEVITDTQYF.

The gene calls are TRBV7-2 and TRBJ1-1; D may be TRBD1 (6 bases). Germline CDR1 SGHTA, CDR2 FQGNSA. The CDR3 has 15 residues. Between the trimmed V and J ends, which lost 0 bases and 1 base, there was a span of 9 bases. The CDR3 coding sequence is TGTGCCAGCAGCTTAGCTGGGGGGCAGAACACTGAAGCTTTCTTT. Translation: CASSLAGGQNTEAFF. Full variable domain (outside the CDR3, taken from reference TRBV7-2 and TRBJ1-1): GAGVSQSPSNKVTEKGKDVELRCDPISGHTALYWYRQSLGQGLEFLIYFQGNSAPDKSGLPSDRFSAERTGGSVSTLTIQRTQQEDSAVYLCASSLAGGQNTEAFFGQGTRLTVV.

This clone was observed once. This chain links TRBV7-8 with TRBJ2-7, with D perhaps assigned TRBD1 or TRBD2 (5 bases each). V was clipped by 2 bases and J by 3 bases, with 8 bases between them. This CDR3 contains 13 residues. In germline, CDR1 is SGHVS, CDR2 FQNEAQ. The CDR3 protein is CASSLSGGYEQYF. The CDR3, as DNA: TGTGCCAGCAGCTTAAGTGGGGGCTACGAGCAGTACTTC.

CDR3 DNA sequence: TGTGCCAGCAGTTGGGGACCGTCGAACTCACAGCATTTT. This codes for CASSWGPSNSQHF. The V gene is TRBV28, the J gene TRBJ1-5, with D maybe TRBD1 (5 bases). Germline lookup yields CDR1 MDHEN and CDR2 SYDVKM. The CDR3 length is 13 residues. V lost 4 bases and J lost 13, with 17 bases in between.

Concerning this clone itself: Different DNA sequences within this sample yield the same CDR3. This chain links TRBV28 with TRBJ1-2, with TRBD1 as a possible D gene (5 bases). CDR1 is MDHEN, CDR2 SYDVKM, per germline. The CDR3 loop spans 13 amino acids. V was clipped by 3 bases and J by 4 bases, with 9 bases between them. The CDR3 coding sequence is TGTGCCAGCAGTTTGAGGGGACCCTATGGCTACACCTTC. Protein product: CASSLRGPYGYTF.

The chain combines TRBV2 with TRBJ1-5, with D possibly being TRBD1 (5 bases). Germline loops: CDR1 SNHLY, CDR2 FYNNEI. This CDR3 comprises 16 residues. Trimming shortened V by 3 bases and J by 2 bases, and 14 bases separated the two germline ends. CDR3: CASSDVVRGGNQPQHF. CDR3 DNA sequence: TGTGCCAGCAGTGATGTTGTGCGGGGCGGCAATCAGCCCCAGCATTTT.

As to this clone: The junction shows a germline mismatch at one end, possibly a read error. This chain uses TRBV7-3 with TRBJ2-7; D is unclear. This CDR3 contains 15 residues. CDR1 SGHTA and CDR2 FQGTGA come from the germline V gene. The CDR3 reads CTSSLEPASSYEQYF. In DNA, the CDR3 is TGTACCAGCAGCCTCGAACCGGCGTCGTCCTACGAGCAGTACTTC.

The chain employs TRBV28 and TRBJ2-1, with 15 bases matching TRBD2. J lost 0 bases, V lost 8 bases, and 5 bases had no gene match. The CDR3 extends over 17 amino acids. Germline values: CDR1 MDHEN, CDR2 SYDVKM. The CDR3 DNA follows: TGTGCCAGCCTCGGGACTAGCGGGAGGAACTCCTACAATGAGCAGTTCTTC. Its protein product is CASLGTSGRNSYNEQFF.

This clone was recorded a few times. This CDR3 is also generated by other DNA sequences in the sample. This chain joins TRBV6-1 and TRBJ2-1; D uncertain. Germline CDR1 reads MNHNS; CDR2 reads SASEGT. Trimming took 8 bases from V and 4 from J, leaving 6 bases between them. This CDR3 contains 11 residues. Here the CDR3 reads CASSIYNEQFF. The CDR3 region has the DNA TGTGCCAGCTCAATTTACAATGAGCAGTTCTTC.

The rearrangement joins TRBV28 to TRBJ2-3, with D possibly being TRBD2 (6 bases). Germline-derived CDR1 and CDR2 are MDHEN and SYDVKM. This CDR3 has 15 residues. Trimming took off 4 bases at V and 0 bases at J, with 11 bases between the two ends. This CDR3 reads CASSSSAGSTDTQYF. In nucleotides, the CDR3 is TGTGCCAGCAGTTCGAGTGCGGGGAGCACAGATACGCAGTATTTT.

This rearrangement joins TRBV27 to TRBJ2-7, with TRBD2 matching 7 bases. Losses at the gene ends were 6 bases for V and 4 bases for J; bases not matched to a gene: 12. The V gene's germline CDR1 is MNHEY and CDR2 SMNVEV (reference sequence). The CDR3 has 15 amino acids. DNA for the CDR3: TGTGCCAGCAGCCTCCGGGGGGTAGCGGGTTACGAGCAGTACTTC. Translated: CASSLRGVAGYEQYF.

V is TRBV19 and J is TRBJ2-6, with a possible D match to TRBD1 (5 bases). The CDR3 consists of 18 residues. The germline V and J ends were trimmed by 0 bases and 0 bases, with 12 bases remaining between them. In germline, CDR1 is LNHDA, CDR2 SQIVND (reference sequence). The CDR3: CASSIDGASSSGANVLTF. For the CDR3, the DNA is TGTGCCAGTAGTATAGATGGGGCCAGCTCCTCTGGGGCCAACGTCCTGACTTTC.

The chain has TRBV27 and TRBJ2-3; the D is unclear. This CDR3 has 14 residues. CDR1 and CDR2 (germline): MNHEY, SMNVEV (reference sequence). The V end lost 3 bases, the J end lost 5 bases, and 12 bases lay between the germline ends. The CDR3 is CASSFNQAVDTQYF. The CDR3 nucleotides are TGTGCCAGCAGTTTTAACCAGGCGGTAGATACGCAGTATTTT.

The rearrangement links TRBV28 to TRBJ2-5; tentatively, D is TRBD2 (6 bases). Germline CDR1 MDHEN, CDR2 SYDVKM. Between the trimmed V and J ends, which lost 2 bases and 4 bases, there was a span of 14 bases. CDR3 length: 15 amino acids. Here the CDR3 DNA reads TGTGCCAGCAGTTTAGGGGGGAGTAGGCGAGAGACCCAGTACTTC. This sequence encodes CASSLGGSRRETQYF.

V usage is TRBV29-1 and J usage is TRBJ2-1; 7 positions match TRBD1. J was trimmed by 3 bases and V by 3 bases; bases with no gene match: 5. There are 14 residues in the CDR3. Germline CDR1 and CDR2: SQVTM and ANQGSEA. CDR3 protein: CSVDVDRVYNEQFF. DNA of the CDR3: TGCAGCGTTGATGTCGACAGGGTCTACAATGAGCAGTTCTTC.

This chain connects TRBV5-1 to TRBJ1-4; D uncertain. Germline-derived CDR1 and CDR2 are SGHRS and YFSETQ. Between the trimmed V and J ends, which lost 3 bases and 5 bases, there was a span of 8 bases. The CDR3 length is 13 residues. CDR3 nucleotide sequence: TGCGCCAGCAGCTCCACGCCGAATGAAAAACTGTTTTTT. This translates into CASSSTPNEKLFF. Together with reference TRBV5-1 and TRBJ1-4, the CDR3 gives the full variable domain: KAGVTQTPRYLIKTRGQQVTLSCSPISGHRSVSWYQQTPGQGLQFLFEYFSETQRNKGNFPGRFSGRQFSNSRSEMNVSTLELGDSALYLCASSSTPNEKLFFGSGTQLSVL.

The chain employs TRBV15 and TRBJ2-7, with TRBD2 as a possible D gene (5 bases). With 1 base removed from V and 2 bases from J, the gap between germline ends came to 12 bases. The CDR3 has 15 residues. CDR1 and CDR2 (germline): LNHNV, YYDKDF (reference sequence). CDR3 sequence reads: CATSRGRTSPYEQYF. For the CDR3, the DNA is TGTGCCACCAGCAGAGGGAGGACTTCACCCTACGAGCAGTACTTC. Combining the CDR3 with reference TRBV15 and TRBJ2-7 gives the whole variable domain DAMVIQNPRYQVTQFGKPVTLSCSQTLNHNVMYWYQQKSSQAPKLLFHYYDKDFNNEADTPDNFQSRRPNTSFCFLDIRSPGLGDTAMYLCATSRGRTSPYEQYFGPGTRLTVT.

This rearrangement joins TRBV5-4 to TRBJ2-7, with D perhaps TRBD1 (7 bases). The length of the CDR3 is 16 residues. Germline values: CDR1 SGHNT, CDR2 YYREEE (reference sequence). The V end was cut by 4 bases, the J end by 2 bases, with 19 bases between. The CDR3 DNA reads TGTGCCAGCAGCCCTGGAGGGACAGCGGACACCTACGAGCAGTACTTC. Amino acids: CASSPGGTADTYEQYF.

This chain uses TRBV4-1 with TRBJ1-2; weak D call: TRBD1 (5 bases). CDR1 is MGHRA and CDR2 is YSYEKL in the germline V gene. The CDR3 has 16 residues. Trimming pared 4 bases from V and 3 bases from J, leaving 18 bases between. Written as DNA, the CDR3 is TGCGCCAGCAGCCTGATAAGTCAGGGATTCGACTATGGCTACACCTTC. Its translation is CASSLISQGFDYGYTF.

On this clone: The same CDR3 is also encoded by other DNA sequences in this sample. V is TRBV19 and J is TRBJ1-5, with D uncertain. Per germline, CDR1 LNHDA and CDR2 SQIVND (reference sequence). V was pared by 5 bases and J by 0 bases, with 5 bases between. The CDR3 spans 13 residues. This CDR3 reads CASSSGSNQPQHF. CDR3 coding DNA: TGTGCCAGTAGTTCGGGTAGCAATCAGCCCCAGCATTTT.

The chain recombines TRBV29-1 with TRBJ2-5; TRBD2 might be the D (7 bases). The V end lost 6 bases, the J end lost 5 bases, and 16 bases lay between the germline ends. The CDR3 is made up of 13 amino acids. Germline V CDR1 and CDR2: SQVTM, ANQGSEA. The CDR3 sequence: CSVAGRGGETQYF. CDR3 coding DNA: TGCAGCGTCGCCGGCAGGGGAGGGGAGACCCAGTACTTC.

The CDR3 spells CAAPRSSNEQFF. Written as DNA, the CDR3 is TGTGCCGCCCCTAGGTCATCCAATGAGCAGTTCTTC. The J gene is TRBJ2-1, the V gene TRBV30, with no clear D. With 8 bases removed from V and 6 bases from J, the gap between germline ends came to 14 bases. The germline V gene encodes CDR1 GTSNPN and CDR2 SVGIG (reference sequence). This CDR3 has 12 residues.

The chain recombines TRBV5-1 with TRBJ1-1, with D possibly being TRBD1 (5 bases). The V gene lost 2 bases and the J gene lost 4 bases, with 12 bases spanning the gap. Germline lookup yields CDR1 SGHRS and CDR2 YFSETQ. CDR3 length equals 14 residues. The CDR3, as DNA: TGCGCCAGCAGCTTCAGGGACGTGAGCACTGAAGCTTTCTTT. It translates to CASSFRDVSTEAFF.